This T cell receptor (beta chain) was sequenced for a study of T cells in Graves' hyperthyroidism and ophthalmopathy. Amplification of TCR beta CDR3 regions was performed using RNA transcripts as template. First-round RT-PCR targeting the TCR CDR3 was performed with the HTBI primer set. TCRdb redid the calling of the multiplex PCR reads with MiXCR, one entry per CDR3 protein. The sample yields about 640,000 distinct CDR3 sequences, around 20% seen once. Fresh peripheral blood, about 9.3 ml, yielded the PBMCs. The table lists this clonotype with a few counts. The source material was blood. This TCR came from a young man with Graves' ophthalmopathy.

The CDR3 here is CSARVPRENQPQHF. CDR3 sequence (DNA): TGCAGTGCTAGAGTCCCGAGGGAAAATCAGCCCCAGCATTTT. The chain has TRBV20-1 and TRBJ1-5; D is uncertain. Trimming left V 1 base short and J 4 bases short, with 11 bases between. CDR3 length equals 14 residues. Germline loops: CDR1 DFQATT, CDR2 SNEGSKA (reference sequence).